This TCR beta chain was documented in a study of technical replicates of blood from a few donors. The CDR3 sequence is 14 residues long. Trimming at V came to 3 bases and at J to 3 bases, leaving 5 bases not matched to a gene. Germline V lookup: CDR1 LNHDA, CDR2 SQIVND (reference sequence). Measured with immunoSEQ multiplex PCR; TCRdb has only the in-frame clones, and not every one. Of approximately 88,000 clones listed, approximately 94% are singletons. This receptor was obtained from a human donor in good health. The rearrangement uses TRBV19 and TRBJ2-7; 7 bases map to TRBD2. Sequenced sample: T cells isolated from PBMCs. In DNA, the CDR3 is TGTGCCAGTAGTATTGGGGGAGGGAACTACGAGCAGTACTTC. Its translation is CASSIGGGNYEQYF.